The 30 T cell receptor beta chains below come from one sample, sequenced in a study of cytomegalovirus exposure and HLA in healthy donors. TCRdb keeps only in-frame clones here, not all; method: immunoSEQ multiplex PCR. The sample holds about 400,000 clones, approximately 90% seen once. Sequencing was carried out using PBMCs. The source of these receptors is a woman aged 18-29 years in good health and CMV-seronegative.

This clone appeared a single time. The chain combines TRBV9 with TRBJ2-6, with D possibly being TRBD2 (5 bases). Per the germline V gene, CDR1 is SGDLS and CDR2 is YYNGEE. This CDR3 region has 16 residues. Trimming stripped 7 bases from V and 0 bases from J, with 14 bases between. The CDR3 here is CASLSTGSSGANVLTF. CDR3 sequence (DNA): TGTGCCAGCCTATCGACTGGGAGCTCTGGGGCCAACGTCCTGACTTTC.

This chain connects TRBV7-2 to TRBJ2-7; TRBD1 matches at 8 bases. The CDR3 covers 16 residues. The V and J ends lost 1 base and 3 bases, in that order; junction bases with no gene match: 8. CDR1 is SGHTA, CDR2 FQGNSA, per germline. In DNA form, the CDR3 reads TGTGCCAGCAGCTTAGGCCGTTTACAGGGGGGCTACGAGCAGTACTTC. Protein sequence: CASSLGRLQGGYEQYF.

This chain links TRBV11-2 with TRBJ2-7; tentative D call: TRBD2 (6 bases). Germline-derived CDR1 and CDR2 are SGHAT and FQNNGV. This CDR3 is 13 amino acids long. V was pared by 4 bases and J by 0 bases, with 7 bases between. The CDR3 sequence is CASSWGLSYEQYF. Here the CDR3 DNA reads TGTGCCAGCAGCTGGGGACTCTCCTACGAGCAGTACTTC.

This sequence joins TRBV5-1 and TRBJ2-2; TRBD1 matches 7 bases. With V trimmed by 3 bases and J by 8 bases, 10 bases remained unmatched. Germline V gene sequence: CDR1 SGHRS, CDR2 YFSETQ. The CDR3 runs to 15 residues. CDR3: CASSSGTVDRGELFF. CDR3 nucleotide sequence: TGCGCCAGCAGCTCTGGGACAGTTGATAGAGGGGAGCTGTTTTTT.

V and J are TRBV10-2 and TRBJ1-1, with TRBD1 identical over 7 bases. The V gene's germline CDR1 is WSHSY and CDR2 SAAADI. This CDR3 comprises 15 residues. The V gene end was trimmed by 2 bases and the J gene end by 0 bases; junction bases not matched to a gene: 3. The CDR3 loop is CASSETGAMNTEAFF. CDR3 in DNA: TGCGCCAGCAGTGAGACAGGGGCGATGAACACTGAAGCTTTCTTT.

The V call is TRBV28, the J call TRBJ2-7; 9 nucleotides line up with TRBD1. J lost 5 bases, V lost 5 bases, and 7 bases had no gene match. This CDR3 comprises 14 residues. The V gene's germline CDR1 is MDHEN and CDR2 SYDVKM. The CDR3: CASSQDRGGNEQYF. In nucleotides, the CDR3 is TGTGCCAGCAGTCAGGACAGGGGTGGAAACGAGCAGTACTTC.

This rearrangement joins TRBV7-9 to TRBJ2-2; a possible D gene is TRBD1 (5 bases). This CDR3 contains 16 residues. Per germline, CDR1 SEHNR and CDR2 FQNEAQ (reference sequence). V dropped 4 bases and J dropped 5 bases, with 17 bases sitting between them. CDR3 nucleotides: TGTGCCAGCAGCTCGTCAGGGATGGGCGGAACCGGGGAGCTGTTTTTT. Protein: CASSSSGMGGTGELFF.

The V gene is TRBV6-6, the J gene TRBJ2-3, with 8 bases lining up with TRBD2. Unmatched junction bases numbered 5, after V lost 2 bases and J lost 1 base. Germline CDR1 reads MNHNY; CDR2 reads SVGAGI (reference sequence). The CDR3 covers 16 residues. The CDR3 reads CASSYGAGARTDTQYF. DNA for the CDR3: TGTGCCAGCAGTTACGGAGCGGGGGCCCGCACAGATACGCAGTATTTT.

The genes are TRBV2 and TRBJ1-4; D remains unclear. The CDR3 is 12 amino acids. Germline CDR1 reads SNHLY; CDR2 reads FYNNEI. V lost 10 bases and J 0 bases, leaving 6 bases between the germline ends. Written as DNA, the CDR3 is TGTGCCACCGGTGCAACTAATGAAAAACTGTTTTTT. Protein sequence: CATGATNEKLFF.

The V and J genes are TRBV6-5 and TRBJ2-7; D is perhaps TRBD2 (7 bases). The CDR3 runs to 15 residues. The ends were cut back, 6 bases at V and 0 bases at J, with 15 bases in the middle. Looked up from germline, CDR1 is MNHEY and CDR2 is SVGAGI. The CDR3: CASSPRGASSYEQYF. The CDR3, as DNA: TGTGCCAGCAGCCCACGGGGGGCCAGCTCCTACGAGCAGTACTTC.

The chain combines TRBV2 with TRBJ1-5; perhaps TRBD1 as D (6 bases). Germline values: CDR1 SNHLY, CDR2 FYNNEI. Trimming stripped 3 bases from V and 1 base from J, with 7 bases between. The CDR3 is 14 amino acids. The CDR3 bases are TGTGCCAGCAGTGAGGACAGAAGCAATCAGCCCCAGCATTTT. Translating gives CASSEDRSNQPQHF.

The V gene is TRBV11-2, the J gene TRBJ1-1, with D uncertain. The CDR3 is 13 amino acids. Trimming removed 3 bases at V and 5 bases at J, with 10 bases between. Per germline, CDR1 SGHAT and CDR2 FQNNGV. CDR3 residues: CASSLGGRTEAFF. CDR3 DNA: TGTGCCAGCAGCTTGGGCGGGAGGACTGAAGCTTTCTTT.

This CDR3 is CSYGAAGGRDTQYF. In DNA, the CDR3 is TGCAGCTACGGGGCAGCGGGGGGTCGTGATACGCAGTATTTT. V and J are TRBV29-1 and TRBJ2-3, with 9 bases matching TRBD2. Germline V gene sequence: CDR1 SQVTM, CDR2 ANQGSEA. The CDR3 is 14 amino acids. The V segment lost 8 bases and the J segment 6 bases; nucleotides outside the gene matches: 12.

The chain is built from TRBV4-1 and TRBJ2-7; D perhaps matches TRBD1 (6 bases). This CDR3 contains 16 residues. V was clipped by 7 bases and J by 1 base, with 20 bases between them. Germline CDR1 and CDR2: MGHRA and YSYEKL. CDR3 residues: CASTKTARTVSYEQYF. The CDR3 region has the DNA TGCGCCAGCACCAAAACAGCAAGGACAGTTTCCTACGAGCAGTACTTC.

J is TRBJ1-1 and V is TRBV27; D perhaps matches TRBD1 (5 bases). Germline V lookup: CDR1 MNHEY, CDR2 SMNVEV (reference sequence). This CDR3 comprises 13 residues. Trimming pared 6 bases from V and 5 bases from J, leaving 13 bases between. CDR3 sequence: CASRGGVGTEAFF. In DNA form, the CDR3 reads TGTGCCAGCAGGGGGGGAGTCGGGACTGAAGCTTTCTTT.

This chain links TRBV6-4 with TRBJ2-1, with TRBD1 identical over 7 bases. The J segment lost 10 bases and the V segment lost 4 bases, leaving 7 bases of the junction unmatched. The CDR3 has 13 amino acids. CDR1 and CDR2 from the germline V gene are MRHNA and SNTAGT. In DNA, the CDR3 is TGTGCCAGCAGTGCCATAGGGACAGACGAGCAGTTCTTC. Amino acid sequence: CASSAIGTDEQFF.

CDR3 sequence: CASSLESRGQYEQYF. The CDR3 nucleotides read TGTGCCAGCAGCTTAGAATCCAGGGGGCAGTACGAGCAGTACTTC. The chain links TRBV7-8 to TRBJ2-7; TRBD1 agrees at 8 bases. The CDR3 loop spans 15 amino acids. Trimming took 1 base from V and 4 from J; bases not matched to a gene: 6. Germline values: CDR1 SGHVS, CDR2 FQNEAQ.

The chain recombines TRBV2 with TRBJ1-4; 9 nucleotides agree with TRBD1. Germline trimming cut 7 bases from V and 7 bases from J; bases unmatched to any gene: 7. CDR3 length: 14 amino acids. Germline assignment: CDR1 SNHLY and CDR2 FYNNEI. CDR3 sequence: CASILGQGGEKLFF. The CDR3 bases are TGTGCCAGCATCCTGGGACAGGGAGGTGAAAAACTGTTTTTT.

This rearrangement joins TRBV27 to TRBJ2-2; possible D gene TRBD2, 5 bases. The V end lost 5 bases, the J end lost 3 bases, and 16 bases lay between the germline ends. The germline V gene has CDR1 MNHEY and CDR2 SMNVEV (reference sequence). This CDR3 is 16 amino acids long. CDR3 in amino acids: CASSPRVSGDTGELFF. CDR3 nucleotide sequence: TGTGCCAGCAGTCCGAGGGTGTCCGGGGACACCGGGGAGCTGTTTTTT.

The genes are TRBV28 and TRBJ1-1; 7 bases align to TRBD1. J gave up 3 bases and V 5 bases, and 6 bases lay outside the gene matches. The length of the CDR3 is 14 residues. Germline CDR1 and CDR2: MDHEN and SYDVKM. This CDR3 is CASSRGLRDTEAFF. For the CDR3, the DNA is TGTGCCAGCAGTAGGGGGCTAAGGGACACTGAAGCTTTCTTT.

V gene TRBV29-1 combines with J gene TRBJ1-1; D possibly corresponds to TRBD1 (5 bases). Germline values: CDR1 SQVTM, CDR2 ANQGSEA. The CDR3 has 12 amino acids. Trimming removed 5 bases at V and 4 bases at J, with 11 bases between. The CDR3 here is CSVRQTSTEAFF. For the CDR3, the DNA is TGCAGCGTTCGACAGACTTCCACTGAAGCTTTCTTT.

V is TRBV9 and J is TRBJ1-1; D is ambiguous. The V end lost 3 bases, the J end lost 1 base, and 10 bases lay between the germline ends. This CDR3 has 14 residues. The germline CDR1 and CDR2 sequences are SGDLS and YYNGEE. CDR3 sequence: CASSAKHQNTEAFF. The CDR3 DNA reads TGTGCCAGCAGCGCAAAGCACCAGAACACTGAAGCTTTCTTT.

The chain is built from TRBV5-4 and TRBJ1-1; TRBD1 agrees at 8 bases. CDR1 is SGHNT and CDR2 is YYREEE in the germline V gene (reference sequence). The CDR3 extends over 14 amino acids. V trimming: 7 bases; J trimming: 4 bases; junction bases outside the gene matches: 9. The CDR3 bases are TGTGCCAGCGCCTCAGGGGGCGCGGGCACTGAAGCTTTCTTT. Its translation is CASASGGAGTEAFF.

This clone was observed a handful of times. The CDR3 is CASSWGASGGGGEQFF. The DNA of the CDR3 is TGTGCCAGCAGTTGGGGAGCTAGCGGGGGAGGGGGTGAGCAGTTCTTC. The V call is TRBV6-5, the J call TRBJ2-1; 10 bases match TRBD2. The germline CDR1 and CDR2 sequences are MNHEY and SVGAGI. The CDR3 sequence is 16 residues long. The J segment lost 9 bases and the V segment lost 4 bases, leaving 12 bases of the junction unmatched.

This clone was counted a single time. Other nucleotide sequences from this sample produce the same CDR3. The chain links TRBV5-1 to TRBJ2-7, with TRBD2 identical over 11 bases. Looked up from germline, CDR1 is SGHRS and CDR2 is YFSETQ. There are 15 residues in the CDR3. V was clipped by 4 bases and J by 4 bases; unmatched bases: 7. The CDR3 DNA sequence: TGCGCCAGCAGCGTCGGGACTAGCGGAACATACGAGCAGTACTTC. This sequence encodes CASSVGTSGTYEQYF.

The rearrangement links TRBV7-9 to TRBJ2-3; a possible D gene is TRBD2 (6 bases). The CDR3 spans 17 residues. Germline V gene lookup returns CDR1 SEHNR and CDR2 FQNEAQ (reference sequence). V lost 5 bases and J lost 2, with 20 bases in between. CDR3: CASSPPEGGVSTDTQYF. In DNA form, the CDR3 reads TGTGCCAGCAGCCCTCCCGAGGGCGGGGTCTCCACAGATACGCAGTATTTT. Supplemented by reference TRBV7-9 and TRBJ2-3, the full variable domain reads DTGVSQNPRHKITKRGQNVTFRCDPISEHNRLYWYRQTLGQGPEFLTYFQNEAQLEKSRLLSDRFSAERPKGSFSTLEIQRTEQGDSAMYLCASSPPEGGVSTDTQYFGPGTRLTVL.

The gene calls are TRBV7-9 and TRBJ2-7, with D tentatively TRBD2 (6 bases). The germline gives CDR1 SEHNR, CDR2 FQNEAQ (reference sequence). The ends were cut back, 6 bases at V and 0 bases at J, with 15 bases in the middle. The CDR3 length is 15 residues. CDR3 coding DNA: TGTGCCAGCAGTCAGGAGGGAATACCCTCCTACGAGCAGTACTTC. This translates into CASSQEGIPSYEQYF.

The CDR3 sequence is CASRREYGYTF. CDR3 DNA: TGTGCCAGCAGGCGGGAGTATGGCTACACCTTC. The chain combines TRBV6-1 with TRBJ1-2; D not certain. There are 11 residues in the CDR3. CDR1 MNHNS and CDR2 SASEGT come from the germline V gene. V was pared by 6 bases and J by 5 bases, with 7 bases between.

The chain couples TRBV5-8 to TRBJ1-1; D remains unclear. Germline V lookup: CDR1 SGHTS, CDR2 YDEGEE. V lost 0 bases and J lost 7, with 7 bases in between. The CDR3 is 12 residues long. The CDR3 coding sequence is TGTGCCAGCAGCTTGGCCAGAATTGAAGCTTTCTTT. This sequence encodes CASSLARIEAFF.

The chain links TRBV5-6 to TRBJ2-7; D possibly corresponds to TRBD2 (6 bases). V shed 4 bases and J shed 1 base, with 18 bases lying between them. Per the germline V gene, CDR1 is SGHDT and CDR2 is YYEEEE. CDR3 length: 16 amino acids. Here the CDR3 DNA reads TGTGCCAGCAGCCACTACCGGACGGGAGTGTCCTACGAGCAGTACTTC. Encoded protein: CASSHYRTGVSYEQYF.